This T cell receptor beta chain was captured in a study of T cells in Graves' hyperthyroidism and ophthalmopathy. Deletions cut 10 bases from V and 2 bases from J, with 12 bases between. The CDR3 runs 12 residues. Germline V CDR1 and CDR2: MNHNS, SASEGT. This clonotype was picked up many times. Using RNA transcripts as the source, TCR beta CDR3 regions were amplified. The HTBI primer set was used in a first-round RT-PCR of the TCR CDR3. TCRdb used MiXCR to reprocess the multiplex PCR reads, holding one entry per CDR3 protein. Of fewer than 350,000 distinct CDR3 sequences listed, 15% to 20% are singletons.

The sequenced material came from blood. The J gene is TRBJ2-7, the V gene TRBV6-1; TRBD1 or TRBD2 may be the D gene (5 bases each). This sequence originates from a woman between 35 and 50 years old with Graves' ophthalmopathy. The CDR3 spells CATMGPPYEQYF. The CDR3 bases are TGTGCCACGATGGGACCCCCCTACGAGCAGTACTTC.